The 5 T cell receptor beta chains below all came from one sample that was sequenced in a study of cytomegalovirus exposure and HLA in healthy donors (dated by TCRdb to the late 2010s). The library was obtained by the immunoSEQ multiplex PCR assay. The multiplex PCR relied on a mix of 60 forward primers for TCR Vbeta segments and 13 reverse primers for TCR Jbeta segments. TCRdb mirrors the immuneACCESS table, restricted to in-frame sequences. Some clones are absent from its copies; in checked studies, under half trace to an unresolved V gene, and the reason for the others is unknown. This sample is represented by tens of thousands of clones; roughly 75% of them were singletons. The top ten constitute about 7.4% of the sample. Sequenced sample: PBMCs. The receptors stem from a woman in her twenties or thirties in good health and CMV-seropositive.

The rearrangement joins TRBV5-6 to TRBJ1-5; D is ambiguous. V lost 3 bases, J lost 4 bases, and 5 bases lay in between. The CDR3 has 12 amino acids. Per germline, CDR1 SGHDT and CDR2 YYEEEE. CDR3 sequence (DNA): TGTGCCAGCAGCTGGGCGAATCAGCCCCAGCATTTT. It codes for CASSWANQPQHF.

The rearrangement uses TRBV21-1 and TRBJ2-7; TRBD1 reflects the table's D call only, with no check against the DNA. TRBV21-1 constitutes a pseudogene. The CDR3 has 14 amino acids. The CDR3 DNA sequence: TGTGCCAGCAGCAAAGAAGACAGGGAATGTGAGCAGTACTTC. It specifies CASSKEDRECEQYF.

The V gene is TRBV5-1, the J gene TRBJ2-5, with 10 positions matching TRBD1. This CDR3 is 16 amino acids long. V lost 1 base and J lost 5; bases outside the gene matches: 8. Germline V CDR1 and CDR2: SGHRS, YFSETQ. CDR3 region: CASSLPGTGAGETQYF. The CDR3 bases are TGCGCCAGCAGCTTGCCGGGGACAGGGGCGGGTGAGACCCAGTACTTC.

V gene TRBV25-1 combines with J gene TRBJ2-1, with D perhaps matching TRBD2 (5 bases). The CDR3 has 14 amino acids. Germline-derived CDR1 and CDR2 are MGHDK and SYGVNS. The V and J ends lost 5 bases and 3 bases respectively, with 11 bases between them. The CDR3 DNA follows: TGTGCCAGCAGTCCCTGGACTGACTACAATGAGCAGTTCTTC. Its protein is CASSPWTDYNEQFF.

This clone was seen more than once but under ten times. The DNA for the CDR3 is TGTGCCAGCAGGAACAGGAGCTCCTACGAGCAGTACTTC. Translating it yields CASRNRSSYEQYF. The rearrangement joins TRBV2 to TRBJ2-7; D might be TRBD1 (5 bases). Trimming took off 6 bases at V and 0 bases at J, with 9 bases between the two ends. Looked up from germline, CDR1 is SNHLY and CDR2 is FYNNEI. This CDR3 has 13 residues.